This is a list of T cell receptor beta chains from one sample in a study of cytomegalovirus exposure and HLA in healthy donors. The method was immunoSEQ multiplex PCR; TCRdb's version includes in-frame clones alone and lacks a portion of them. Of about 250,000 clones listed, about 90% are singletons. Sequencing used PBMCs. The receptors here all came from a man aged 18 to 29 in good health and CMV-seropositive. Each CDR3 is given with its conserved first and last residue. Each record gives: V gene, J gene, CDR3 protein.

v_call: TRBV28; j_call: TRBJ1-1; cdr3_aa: CASSEDRGRWKAFF
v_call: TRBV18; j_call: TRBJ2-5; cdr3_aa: CASSPPAVGETQYF
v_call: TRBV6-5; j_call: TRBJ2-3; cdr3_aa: CASSYSASADTQYF
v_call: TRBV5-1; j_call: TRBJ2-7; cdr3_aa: CASSLSGFYEQYF
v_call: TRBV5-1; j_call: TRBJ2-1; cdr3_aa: CASSLMVGGEQFF
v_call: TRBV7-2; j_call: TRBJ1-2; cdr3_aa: CASSLVGGQGAVNYGYTF
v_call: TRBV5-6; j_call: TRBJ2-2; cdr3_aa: CASSLAGGPNTGELFF
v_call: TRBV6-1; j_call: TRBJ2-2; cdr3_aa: CASTPQGQGTGELFF
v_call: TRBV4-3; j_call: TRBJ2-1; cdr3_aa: CASSQGASGAYNEQFF
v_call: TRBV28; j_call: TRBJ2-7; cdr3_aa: CASSSRLAGKEEQYF
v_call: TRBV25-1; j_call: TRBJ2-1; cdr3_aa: CASSDPGTGGDEQFF
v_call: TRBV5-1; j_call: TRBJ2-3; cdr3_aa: CASSLGLAGGDTQYF
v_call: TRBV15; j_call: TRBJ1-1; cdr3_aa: CATSREGGEAFF
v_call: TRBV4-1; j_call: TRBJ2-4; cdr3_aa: CASSPGHRAKNIQYF
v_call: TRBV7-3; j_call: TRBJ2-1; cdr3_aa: CASSPPRSGSDNEQFF
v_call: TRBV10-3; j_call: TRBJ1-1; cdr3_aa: CAISAVNTEAFF
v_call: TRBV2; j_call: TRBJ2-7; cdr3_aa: CASSGVAGIYEQYF
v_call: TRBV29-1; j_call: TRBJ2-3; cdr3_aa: CSVEGSSTDTQYF
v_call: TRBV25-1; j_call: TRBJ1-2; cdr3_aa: CASSESAGVVYGYTF
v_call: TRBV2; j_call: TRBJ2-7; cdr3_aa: CASSESRTSVEEQYF
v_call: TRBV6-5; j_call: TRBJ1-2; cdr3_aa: CASSYFEGSRYGYTF
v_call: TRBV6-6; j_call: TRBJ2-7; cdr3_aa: CASSPYRYEQYF
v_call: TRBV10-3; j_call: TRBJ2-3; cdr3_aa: CATRAGGSTDTQYF
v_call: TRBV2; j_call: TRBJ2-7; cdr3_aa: CASTGTSGRYEQYF
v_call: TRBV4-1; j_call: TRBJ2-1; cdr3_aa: CASSPESALIDEQFF
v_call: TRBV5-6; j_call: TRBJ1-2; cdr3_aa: CASSLVPVGNYGYTF
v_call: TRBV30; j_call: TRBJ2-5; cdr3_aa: CAWSSVRGQETQYF
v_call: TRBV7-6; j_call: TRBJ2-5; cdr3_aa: CASSLSRGLETQETQYF
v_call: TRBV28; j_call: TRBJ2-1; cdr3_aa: CASIIGGGPQYNEQFF
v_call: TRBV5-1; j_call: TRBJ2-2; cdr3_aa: CASSLERLNTGELFF
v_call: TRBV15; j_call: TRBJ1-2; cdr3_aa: CATSPRANYGYTF
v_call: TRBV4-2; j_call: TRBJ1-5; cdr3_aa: CASSQDRGRDQPQHF
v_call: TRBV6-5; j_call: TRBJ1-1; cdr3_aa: CASSLGQGVRTEAFF
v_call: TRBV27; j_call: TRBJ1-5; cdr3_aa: CASFGQGWRGNQPQHF
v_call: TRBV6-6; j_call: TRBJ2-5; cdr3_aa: CASSYTPTSLQETQYF
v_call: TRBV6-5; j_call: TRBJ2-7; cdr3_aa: CASSPLAGGSYEQYF
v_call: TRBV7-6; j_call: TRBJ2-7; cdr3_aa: CASSTPGRGSYEQYF